This T cell receptor beta chain stems from a study of Ad26.COV2.S vaccination and SARS-CoV-2 variants. General study points: Spike-specific TCR breadth was greater in vaccine than placebo recipients.

The treatment denotes: roughly 20 received Ad26.COV2.S at low or high dose, single or two shots; 5 received placebo; per-sample allocation not given. Day 63 after the first injection of vaccine or placebo was the sampling time. The sample came from a Boston adult aged 18-55 years. Built on an Ad26 vector, the vaccine expressed Wuhan-strain SARS-CoV-2 spike. Turning to this clone: Its antigen is currently unknown.

This table comes from immunoSEQ multiplex PCR, and its TCRdb copy is limited to in-frame clones, with some not included. Seen here are about 350,000 clones, approximately 86% observed once, and the top ten hold roughly 10%. This CDR3 contains 13 residues. Germline V gene data show CDR1 as MNHEY and CDR2 as SVGAGI. V gave up 2 bases and J gave up 7 bases, with 12 bases separating them. This chain joins TRBV6-5 and TRBJ2-7; a weak D match, TRBD2 (6 bases). This clonotype was obtained from a person aged 18-65 years who received the Ad26.COV2.S COVID-19 vaccine or a placebo. The sequences come from peripheral blood, collected in a trial of Ad26.COV2.S vaccine versus placebo. The CDR3 DNA reads TGTGCCAGCAGTTACCCCGGGAGTCATGAGCAGTACTTC. Translating it yields CASSYPGSHEQYF.